The clone carrying this T cell receptor (beta chain) was observed a handful of times. Trimming at V came to 0 bases and at J to 4 bases, leaving 4 bases not matched to a gene. The CDR3 is made up of 16 amino acids. Germline V gives CDR1 MGHRA, CDR2 YSYEKL. These data originate in a study of blood T cells in healthy people across ages. A second about 6 to 12 cycle PCR used barcoded and J-beta primers. TCRdb re-called the 5' RACE reads through MiXCR, storing one row per CDR3 protein. The repertoire holds some 1,000,000 distinct CDR3 sequences, with less than 25% as singletons. These data also formed part of another study, on T cells of mothers and their children. That report adds: Samples came from a few healthy Caucasian mothers and their six children.

The sample consisted of blood. The chain combines TRBV4-1 with TRBJ2-1; 9 bases are a match to TRBD2. This clonotype was obtained from a girl aged 2 to 9 in good health. The CDR3: CASSQEVAGAYNEQFF. CDR3 coding DNA: TGCGCCAGCAGCCAAGAGGTAGCGGGAGCATACAATGAGCAGTTCTTC.